The 8 T cell receptor beta chains below come from one sample, sequenced in a study of blood T cells in healthy people across ages. The second PCR ran about 6 to 11 cycles with a sample-barcoded 5' primer and J-beta primers. TCRdb independently ran MiXCR on the 5' RACE reads; one entry per CDR3 protein. Of over 1.5 million distinct CDR3 sequences listed, roughly 50% are singletons. Sequenced sample: blood. The receptors derive from a woman aged 40-49 years in good health.

This clonotype was counted a few times. The junction differs from germline at one of its ends, possibly a read error. The rearrangement uses TRBV28 and TRBJ2-5; D not resolved. The J call may be in error: the DNA end matches TRBJ2-7 better. The CDR3 has 15 residues. Germline V gene sequence: CDR1 MDHEN, CDR2 SYDVKM. The CDR3 DNA reads as TGTGCTAGCAGTGTAGCTGGCCCTCCTGGATACGAGCAGTACTTC. Its translation is CASSVAGPPGYEQYF.

The chain carries TRBV12-3 or TRBV12-4 and TRBJ1-2; possibly TRBD1 for D (6 bases). The CDR3 sequence is 13 residues long. V lost 4 bases, J lost 7 bases, and 13 bases lay in between. The CDR3 nucleotides are TGTGCCAGCAGTTCCCGGGGGGCAGCTGGCTACACCTTC. Encoded protein: CASSSRGAAGYTF.

This clonotype was seen repeatedly, ten times or more. The chain couples TRBV4-2 to TRBJ2-1, with 10 bases fitting TRBD2. Trimming took 4 bases from V and 7 from J; bases not matched to a gene: 7. The CDR3 covers 15 residues. Germline values: CDR1 LGHNA, CDR2 YNFKEQ. The CDR3 nucleotides read TGTGCCAGCAGCCCGAGGAGCGGGGGGGCAAATGAGCAGTTCTTC. Translating it yields CASSPRSGGANEQFF.

The table lists this clonotype with many counts. This chain joins TRBV6-5 and TRBJ1-2, with TRBD1 matching 7 bases. Unmatched junction bases numbered 0, after V lost 6 bases and J lost 2 bases. Per germline, CDR1 MNHEY and CDR2 SVGAGI. This CDR3 is built from 12 residues. In nucleotides, the CDR3 is TGTGCCAGCAGGGGACAGAACTATGGCTACACCTTC. It encodes CASRGQNYGYTF.

This chain uses TRBV4-2 with TRBJ1-2, with TRBD1 identical over 7 bases. CDR3 size: 15 residues. Trimming took 0 bases from V and 8 from J; bases not matched to a gene: 9. Germline lookup yields CDR1 LGHNA and CDR2 YNFKEQ. CDR3 amino acids: CASSQESQGSWGYTF. The CDR3 DNA sequence: TGTGCCAGCAGCCAAGAATCACAGGGGTCGTGGGGCTACACCTTC.

The chain combines TRBV20-1 with TRBJ2-6; D not certain. The CDR3 totals 14 residues. V was shortened by 4 bases and J by 2 bases, with 9 bases between the two germline ends. Germline V gene data show CDR1 as DFQATT and CDR2 as SNEGSKA (reference sequence). As DNA, the CDR3 is TGCAGTGCTACCAGGCAGCCTGGGGCCAACGTCCTGACTTTC. This codes for CSATRQPGANVLTF.

This clonotype has just a few counts. The chain combines TRBV7-2 with TRBJ2-1; D unresolved. The CDR3 runs to 13 residues. Germline V gives CDR1 SGHTA, CDR2 FQGNSA. Trimming stripped 8 bases from V and 5 bases from J, with 13 bases between. CDR3 in DNA: TGTGCCAGCGGTGGTTCGGATGACAATGAGCAGTTCTTC. Residues: CASGGSDDNEQFF.

The J gene is TRBJ1-4, the V gene TRBV27; 7 bases match TRBD1. In germline, CDR1 is MNHEY, CDR2 SMNVEV (reference sequence). This CDR3 spans 12 amino acids. V gave up 8 bases and J gave up 5 bases; unmatched junction bases: 2. The CDR3 nucleotides read TGTGCCAGCTGGGACAGCAATGAAAAACTGTTTTTT. Its translation: CASWDSNEKLFF.